The 32 T cell receptor beta chains below come from one sample, sequenced in a study of CD8 T cells in ankylosing spondylitis. Via MiXCR, TCRdb re-called the 5' RACE reads, giving one row per CDR3 protein. This table has some 250,000 distinct CDR3 sequences, more than 20% appearing once. Sequencing was performed on blood, either unsorted or a sorted T cell fraction (not recorded which). The receptors shown here come from a male donor with ankylosing spondylitis or in good health (not recorded which).

This clonotype was observed many times. The chain joins TRBV28 to TRBJ2-1; tentative D call: TRBD1 (6 bases). The CDR3 contains 13 residues. The germline V and J ends were trimmed by 6 bases and 7 bases, with 13 bases remaining between them. Germline lookup yields CDR1 MDHEN and CDR2 SYDVKM. CDR3 bases: TGTGCCAGCAGATCTAACAGGGCTAATGAGCAGTTCTTC. Protein sequence: CASRSNRANEQFF.

The chain joins TRBV20-1 to TRBJ1-5, with a possible D match to TRBD1 (5 bases). The CDR3 is made up of 13 amino acids. The germline V gene encodes CDR1 DFQATT and CDR2 SNEGSKA (reference sequence). Trimming removed 3 bases at V and 3 bases at J, with 9 bases between. CDR3 protein: CSARGDPNQPQHF. CDR3 DNA sequence: TGCAGTGCTAGGGGGGACCCCAATCAGCCCCAGCATTTT.

V usage is TRBV7-2 and J usage is TRBJ2-7; D call uncertain. V was cut by 1 base and J by 3 bases, with 16 bases left in between. The germline V gene encodes CDR1 SGHTA and CDR2 FQGNSA. This CDR3 spans 16 amino acids. The CDR3 DNA sequence: TGTGCCAGCAGCTTAGAGATGGGCCCTGTCATCTACGAGCAGTACTTC. Its protein is CASSLEMGPVIYEQYF.

The CDR3 loop reads CSASWTDLGPQHF. For the CDR3, the DNA is TGCAGTGCTAGTTGGACAGATTTGGGGCCCCAGCATTTT. This sequence joins TRBV20-1 and TRBJ1-5, with D possibly TRBD1 on 6 matching bases. Between the trimmed V and J ends, which lost 3 bases and 9 bases, there was a span of 15 bases. Germline CDR1 reads DFQATT; CDR2 reads SNEGSKA (reference sequence). This CDR3 has 13 amino acids.

This clonotype was recorded many times. The rearrangement uses TRBV6-1 and TRBJ2-1; 12 bases fit TRBD2. This CDR3 is built from 15 residues. The trim removed 5 bases at V and 5 bases at J, leaving 4 bases unmatched. Germline V lookup: CDR1 MNHNS, CDR2 SASEGT. CDR3 in DNA: TGTGCCAGCAGTCCCCGACTAGCGGGGGACAATGAGCAGTTCTTC. Encoded protein: CASSPRLAGDNEQFF.

This clonotype has ten or more counts. This chain links TRBV29-1 with TRBJ2-5, with D possibly TRBD1 on 6 matching bases. The germline V and J ends were trimmed by 6 bases and 6 bases, with 14 bases remaining between them. This CDR3 has 12 amino acids. Germline CDR1 SQVTM, CDR2 ANQGSEA. The CDR3 sequence: CSVRQELQTQYF. In DNA form, the CDR3 reads TGCAGCGTCAGACAGGAGTTGCAGACCCAGTACTTC.

This chain joins TRBV12-3 or TRBV12-4 and TRBJ1-2; TRBD1 might be the D (5 bases). V shed 6 bases and J shed 4 bases, with 12 bases lying between them. There are 13 residues in the CDR3. The CDR3 loop is CASSRGRFYGYTF. In DNA, the CDR3 is TGTGCCAGCAGCCGGGGCAGGTTCTATGGCTACACCTTC.

This clonotype was seen at least ten times. The chain combines TRBV20-1 with TRBJ2-5, with unresolved D. V was shortened by 5 bases and J by 8 bases, with 21 bases between the two germline ends. The length of the CDR3 is 14 residues. The V gene's germline CDR1 is DFQATT and CDR2 SNEGSKA (reference sequence). This CDR3 reads CSADPVESEITQYF. The CDR3 DNA reads TGCAGTGCTGACCCCGTAGAGAGCGAGATTACCCAGTACTTC.

This clonotype was recorded many times. The DNA of the CDR3 is TGTGCCAGCAGCCCCCAGACTAGCGGGGGACCCTACAATGAGCAGTTCTTC. This codes for CASSPQTSGGPYNEQFF. This sequence joins TRBV3-1 and TRBJ2-1; 12 bases line up with TRBD2. V lost 4 bases to trimming and J lost 2 bases; unmatched junction nucleotides: 6. The CDR3 has 17 residues. Germline CDR1 reads LGHDT; CDR2 reads YNNKEL (reference sequence).

The rearrangement links TRBV20-1 to TRBJ2-1; 7 bases fit TRBD2. This CDR3 comprises 16 residues. V lost 3 bases to trimming and J lost 1 base; unmatched junction nucleotides: 9. Germline CDR1 and CDR2: DFQATT and SNEGSKA (reference sequence). The CDR3 spells CSARPSAGRSYNEQFF. The CDR3 bases are TGCAGTGCTAGGCCGTCAGCGGGGAGGTCCTACAATGAGCAGTTCTTC.

J is TRBJ2-7 and V is TRBV20-1, with TRBD2 matching 12 bases. Germline V CDR1 and CDR2: DFQATT, SNEGSKA (reference sequence). After removal of 6 bases from V and 3 bases from J, the junction contained 6 bases not matched to a gene. This CDR3 is 14 amino acids long. The CDR3 region has the DNA TGCAGTGCACGGACTAGCGGGGCGGGCTACGAGCAGTACTTC. It codes for CSARTSGAGYEQYF.

This clonotype was observed at least ten times. The chain joins TRBV20-1 to TRBJ1-1; D is uncertain. V lost 0 bases and J 1 base, leaving 9 bases between the germline ends. The CDR3 has 14 residues. Germline V CDR1 and CDR2: DFQATT, SNEGSKA (reference sequence). The CDR3 nucleotides are TGCAGTGCTAGAGATTCCCAGAAGAACACTGAAGCTTTCTTT. This translates into CSARDSQKNTEAFF.

The V call is TRBV20-1, the J call TRBJ1-4, with 7 bases fitting TRBD1. CDR3 length equals 14 residues. Germline V lookup: CDR1 DFQATT, CDR2 SNEGSKA (reference sequence). Trimming removed 1 base from V and 4 bases from J; junction bases left unmatched: 3. The CDR3 bases are TGCAGTGCTAGAGGGGGACAGAATAATGAAAAACTGTTTTTT. Translating gives CSARGGQNNEKLFF.

This clonotype was picked up many times. The CDR3 loop reads CASSPNTVNEKLFF. CDR3 sequence (DNA): TGTGCCAGCAGTCCTAACACAGTAAATGAAAAACTGTTTTTT. V gene TRBV11-2 combines with J gene TRBJ1-4; unclear D gene. The CDR3 runs to 14 residues. The V gene's germline CDR1 is SGHAT and CDR2 FQNNGV. V was clipped by 6 bases and J by 5 bases, with 13 bases between them.

This rearrangement joins TRBV25-1 to TRBJ2-3, with 11 bases matching TRBD1. Per germline, CDR1 MGHDK and CDR2 SYGVNS. Trimming took 3 bases from V and 1 from J; bases not matched to a gene: 3. The CDR3 totals 16 residues. CDR3 residues: CASSDPGQGGTDTQYF. CDR3 sequence (DNA): TGTGCCAGCAGTGACCCGGGACAGGGGGGCACAGATACGCAGTATTTT.

This clonotype has at least ten counts. The rearrangement links TRBV7-8 to TRBJ2-5; no reliable D call. In germline, CDR1 is SGHVS, CDR2 FQNEAQ. The length of the CDR3 is 13 residues. V lost 3 bases and J 2 bases, leaving 7 bases between the germline ends. The CDR3 loop reads CASSFRLQETQYF. As DNA, the CDR3 is TGTGCCAGCAGCTTTCGGCTACAAGAGACCCAGTACTTC.

As for this clonotype: Its ends do not fully match the called genes, so a read error is possible. This chain connects TRBV7-9 to TRBJ2-1, with 8 bases identical to TRBD1. The germline CDR1 and CDR2 sequences are SEHNR and FQNEAQ (reference sequence). The CDR3 sequence is 14 residues long. The CDR3 coding sequence is TGTGCCAGCAGCTTAGGCCCACAGGGGGGTGAGCGGTTCTTC. Its protein product is CASSLGPQGGERFF.

The chain has TRBV5-1 and TRBJ2-6; 7 nucleotides agree with TRBD1. V trimming: 2 bases; J trimming: 3 bases; junction bases outside the gene matches: 2. CDR1 and CDR2 from the germline V gene are SGHRS and YFSETQ. The CDR3 extends over 15 amino acids. The CDR3 nucleotides are TGCGCCAGCAGCTTAACAGGGGTTGGGGCCAACGTCCTGACTTTC. Amino acids: CASSLTGVGANVLTF.

This clonotype was detected ten times or more. This chain connects TRBV20-1 to TRBJ2-5; 7 bases agree with TRBD1. V lost 3 bases and J lost 0; bases outside the gene matches: 7. CDR3 length equals 15 residues. Per germline, CDR1 DFQATT and CDR2 SNEGSKA (reference sequence). CDR3 sequence: CSASPTDRYQETQYF. In DNA form, the CDR3 reads TGCAGTGCTAGTCCCACGGACAGGTACCAAGAGACCCAGTACTTC.

This clonotype was counted at least ten times. The chain joins TRBV4-2 to TRBJ1-2; D may be TRBD1 (5 bases). Between the trimmed V and J ends, which lost 0 bases and 1 base, there was a span of 15 bases. Looked up from germline, CDR1 is LGHNA and CDR2 is YNFKEQ. CDR3 size: 17 residues. CDR3 region: CASSQDRSGTINYGYTF. The CDR3 nucleotides read TGTGCCAGCAGCCAAGATAGGTCGGGGACCATTAACTATGGCTACACCTTC.

Ten or more counts support this clonotype. V is TRBV9 and J is TRBJ1-2; D is ambiguous. The V end lost 0 bases, the J end lost 4 bases, and 13 bases lay between the germline ends. This CDR3 contains 15 residues. Looked up from germline, CDR1 is SGDLS and CDR2 is YYNGEE. Here the CDR3 reads CASSVDPNLSYGYTF. DNA of the CDR3: TGTGCCAGCAGCGTAGACCCAAATTTGAGCTATGGCTACACCTTC.

The V gene is TRBV20-1, the J gene TRBJ2-1; D not resolved. This CDR3 spans 12 amino acids. The germline V gene encodes CDR1 DFQATT and CDR2 SNEGSKA (reference sequence). Trimming removed 1 base at V and 10 bases at J, with 11 bases between. This chain's CDR3 is CSARGPDLEQFF. In DNA form, the CDR3 reads TGCAGTGCTAGAGGGCCGGATTTAGAGCAGTTCTTC.

This clonotype was seen ten or more times. CDR3 region: CSVEGTGYEQYF. The CDR3 DNA reads TGCAGCGTTGAAGGGACAGGCTACGAGCAGTACTTC. The rearrangement links TRBV29-1 to TRBJ2-7, with 7 bases fitting TRBD1. Germline loops: CDR1 SQVTM, CDR2 ANQGSEA. J was trimmed by 3 bases and V by 1 base; bases with no gene match: 0. CDR3 length equals 12 residues.

The chain employs TRBV5-1 and TRBJ2-7; tentatively, D is TRBD2 (6 bases). This CDR3 comprises 14 residues. Germline loops: CDR1 SGHRS, CDR2 YFSETQ. Trimming removed 0 bases from V and 3 bases from J, with 10 bases in between. CDR3 sequence (DNA): TGCGCCAGCAGCTTGGGTGGACTACTCTACGAGCAGTACTTC. It specifies CASSLGGLLYEQYF.

J is TRBJ2-7 and V is TRBV29-1, with 9 bases lining up with TRBD1. Germline V lookup: CDR1 SQVTM, CDR2 ANQGSEA. This CDR3 comprises 13 residues. V dropped 5 bases and J dropped 7; count of bases not matched to a gene: 9. The CDR3 DNA sequence: TGCAGCGTTCTCCGGGACAGGGCGTCTGAGCAGTACTTC. Residues: CSVLRDRASEQYF.

This clonotype was seen only a few times. The CDR3 sequence: CSAAPGQGDTEAFF. The CDR3 nucleotides are TGCAGTGCTGCCCCGGGGCAGGGGGACACTGAAGCTTTCTTT. The chain couples TRBV20-1 to TRBJ1-1; 7 bases line up with TRBD1. The CDR3 has 14 residues. Looked up from germline, CDR1 is DFQATT and CDR2 is SNEGSKA (reference sequence). The junction had 9 bases not matched to a gene; V was cut back by 5 bases and J by 3 bases.

About this clonotype: The junction departs from germline at one end; a sequencing error may be responsible. V and J are TRBV5-1 and TRBJ2-3; weak D call: TRBD2 (7 bases). CDR1 and CDR2 from the germline V gene are SGHRS and YFSETQ. The CDR3 covers 13 residues. CDR3 loop: CTSGAGGTDTQYF. In nucleotides, the CDR3 is TGCACCAGCGGGGCAGGGGGCACAGATACGCAGTATTTT.

J is TRBJ2-1 and V is TRBV7-3; TRBD2 matches at 9 bases. The junction had 6 bases not matched to a gene; V was cut back by 0 bases and J by 9 bases. Germline loops: CDR1 SGHTA, CDR2 FQGTGA. The CDR3 consists of 15 residues. The CDR3 loop reads CASSLTSGGGGEQFF. DNA of the CDR3: TGTGCCAGCAGCTTAACTAGCGGGGGAGGAGGTGAGCAGTTCTTC.

The chain has TRBV18 and TRBJ2-5; perhaps D is TRBD1 or TRBD2 (5 bases each). The CDR3 covers 15 residues. The V end was cut by 3 bases, the J end by 0 bases, with 11 bases between. Germline assignment: CDR1 KGHSH and CDR2 LQKENI. The CDR3 DNA is TGTGCCAGCTCACCCCGGGACGGAAACCAAGAGACCCAGTACTTC. Encoded protein: CASSPRDGNQETQYF.

The V call is TRBV20-1, the J call TRBJ1-5; no reliable D call. V lost 1 base to trimming and J lost 7 bases, with 11 bases between them. CDR1 DFQATT and CDR2 SNEGSKA come from the germline V gene (reference sequence). CDR3 size: 13 residues. CDR3 sequence (DNA): TGCAGTGCTAGAGGGGCCGAAACGCAGCCCCAGCATTTT. This encodes CSARGAETQPQHF.

The chain uses TRBV12-3 or TRBV12-4 and TRBJ2-7; the match to TRBD1 covers 7 bases. This CDR3 region has 17 residues. The J segment lost 0 bases and the V segment lost 6 bases, leaving 14 bases of the junction unmatched. The CDR3 DNA reads as TGTGCCAGCAGCCTAGGACAGGAACGCTTATTCTCCTACGAGCAGTACTTC. Translation: CASSLGQERLFSYEQYF.

This clonotype was recorded at least ten times. CDR3 protein: CASSKGAEGYEQYF. The CDR3 DNA sequence: TGTGCCAGCTCGAAGGGGGCCGAAGGGTACGAGCAGTACTTC. The chain joins TRBV12-3 or TRBV12-4 to TRBJ2-7; 7 bases align to TRBD1. The junction had 11 bases not matched to a gene; V was cut back by 8 bases and J by 4 bases. The CDR3 spans 14 residues.